This T cell receptor (beta chain) was recorded in a study of Graves' ophthalmopathy and Graves' hyperthyroidism. RNA served as the template for amplifying TCR beta CDR3 regions. Second-round multiplex PCR came after first-round RT-PCR with HTBI primers. A single record per CDR3 protein comes from TCRdb applying MiXCR to the multiplex PCR reads. The repertoire holds 200,000 to 250,000 distinct CDR3 sequences, with roughly a fifth as singletons. In its sample, this clonotype was seen many times. A diagnosis was made from clinical symptoms together with serum thyroxine, TRAb, thyroid ultrasound and orbital computed tomography. The source is a woman between 50 and 59 years old with Graves' ophthalmopathy. Sequenced material: peripheral blood.

The CDR3 DNA is TGTGCCAGCAGTTATCAGGCAGTGAGCAATCAGCCCCAGCATTTT. It translates to CASSYQAVSNQPQHF. This sequence joins TRBV6-5 and TRBJ1-5; D is ambiguous. The CDR3 spans 15 residues. The germline V and J ends were trimmed by 3 bases and 1 base, with 10 bases remaining between them. Germline assignment: CDR1 MNHEY and CDR2 SVGAGI.